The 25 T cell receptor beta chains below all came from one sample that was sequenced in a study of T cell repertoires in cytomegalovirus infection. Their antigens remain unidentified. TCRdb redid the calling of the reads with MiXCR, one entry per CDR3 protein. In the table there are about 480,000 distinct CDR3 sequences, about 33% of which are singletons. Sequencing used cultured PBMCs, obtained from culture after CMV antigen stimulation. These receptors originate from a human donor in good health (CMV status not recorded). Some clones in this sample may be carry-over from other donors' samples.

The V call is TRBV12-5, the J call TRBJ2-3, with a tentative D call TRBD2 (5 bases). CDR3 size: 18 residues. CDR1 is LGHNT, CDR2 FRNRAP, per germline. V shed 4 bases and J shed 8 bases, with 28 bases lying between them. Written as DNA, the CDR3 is TGTGCTAGTGGTTCCCTCCCGAGCGGTCGGACCGAATTAGGTACGCAGTATTTT. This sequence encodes CASGSLPSGRTELGTQYF.

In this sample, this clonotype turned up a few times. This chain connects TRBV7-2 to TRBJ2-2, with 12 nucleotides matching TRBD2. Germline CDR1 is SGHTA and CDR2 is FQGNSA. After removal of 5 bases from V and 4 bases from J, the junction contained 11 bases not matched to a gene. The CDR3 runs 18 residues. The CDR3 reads CASSRRLAGDMGTGELFF. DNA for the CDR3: TGTGCCAGCAGCCGCCGACTAGCGGGAGATATGGGCACCGGGGAGCTGTTTTTT.

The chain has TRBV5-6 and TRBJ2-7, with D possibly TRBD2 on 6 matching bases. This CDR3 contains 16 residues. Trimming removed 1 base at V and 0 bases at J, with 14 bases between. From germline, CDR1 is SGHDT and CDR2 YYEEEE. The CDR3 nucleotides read TGTGCCAGCAGCTTGTATTCGGGAGTAATCTCCTACGAGCAGTACGTC. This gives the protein CASSLYSGVISYEQYV.

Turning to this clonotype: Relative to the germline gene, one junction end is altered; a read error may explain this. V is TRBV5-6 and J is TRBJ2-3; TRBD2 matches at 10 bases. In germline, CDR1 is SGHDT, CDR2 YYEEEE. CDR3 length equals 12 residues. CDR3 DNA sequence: TGTGCCAGCAGCCCCCGGACTAGCGGCTGGGATTTT. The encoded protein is CASSPRTSGWDF.

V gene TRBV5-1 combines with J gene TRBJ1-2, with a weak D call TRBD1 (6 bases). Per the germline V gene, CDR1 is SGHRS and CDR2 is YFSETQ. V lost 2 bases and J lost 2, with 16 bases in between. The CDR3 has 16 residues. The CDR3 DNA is TGCGCCAGCAGCTTCGAACCCCAGGGGAAGAACTATGGCTACACCTTC. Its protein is CASSFEPQGKNYGYTF.

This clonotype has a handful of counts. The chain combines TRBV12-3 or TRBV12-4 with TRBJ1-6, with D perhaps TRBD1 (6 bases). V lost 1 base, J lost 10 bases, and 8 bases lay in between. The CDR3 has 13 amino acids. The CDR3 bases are TGTGCCAGCAGTTTAGAGCAGGGGTCACCCCTCCACTTT. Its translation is CASSLEQGSPLHF.

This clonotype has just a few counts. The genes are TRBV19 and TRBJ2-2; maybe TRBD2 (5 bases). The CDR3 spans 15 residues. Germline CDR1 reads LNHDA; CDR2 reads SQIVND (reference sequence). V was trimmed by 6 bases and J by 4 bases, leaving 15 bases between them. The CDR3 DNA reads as TGTGCCAGTAGGCCTACCGGGAAGCCCACCGGGGAGCTGTTTTTT. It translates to CASRPTGKPTGELFF.

CDR3 nucleotide sequence: TGTGCCAGCAGTTTATATGGCAGCGGGAGTGGGAATGAGCAGTTCTTC. Protein: CASSLYGSGSGNEQFF. The chain has TRBV27 and TRBJ2-1, with TRBD2 matching 8 bases. This CDR3 region has 16 residues. Germline CDR1 MNHEY, CDR2 SMNVEV (reference sequence). V gave up 1 base and J gave up 7 bases; unmatched junction bases: 9.

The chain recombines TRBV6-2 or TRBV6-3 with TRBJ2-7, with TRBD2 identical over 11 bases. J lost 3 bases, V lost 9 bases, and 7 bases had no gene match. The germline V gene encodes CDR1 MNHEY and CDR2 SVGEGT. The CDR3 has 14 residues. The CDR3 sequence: CASSGTSGFYEQYF. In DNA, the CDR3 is TGTGCCAGTTCCGGGACTAGCGGTTTCTACGAGCAGTACTTC.

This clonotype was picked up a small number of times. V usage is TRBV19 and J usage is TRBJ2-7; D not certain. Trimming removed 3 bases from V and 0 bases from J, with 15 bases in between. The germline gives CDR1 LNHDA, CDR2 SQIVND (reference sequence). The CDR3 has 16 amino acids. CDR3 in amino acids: CASSIHGKGNSYEQYF. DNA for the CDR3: TGTGCCAGTAGTATTCATGGAAAAGGGAACTCCTACGAGCAGTACTTC.

CDR3 sequence reads: CASSQDGSYNEQFF. DNA for the CDR3: TGCGCCAGCAGCCAAGATGGTTCCTACAATGAGCAGTTCTTC. The chain combines TRBV4-1 with TRBJ2-1; D ambiguous. This CDR3 comprises 14 residues. Trimming took off 0 bases at V and 1 base at J, with 4 bases between the two ends. Germline assignment: CDR1 MGHRA and CDR2 YSYEKL.

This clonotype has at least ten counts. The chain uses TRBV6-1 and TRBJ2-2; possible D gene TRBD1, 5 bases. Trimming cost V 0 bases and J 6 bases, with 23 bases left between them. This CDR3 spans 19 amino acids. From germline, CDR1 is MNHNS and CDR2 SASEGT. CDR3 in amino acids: CASSEARIYRQRKAGELFF. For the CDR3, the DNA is TGTGCCAGCAGTGAAGCGCGGATATACAGACAGCGAAAGGCCGGGGAGCTGTTTTTT.

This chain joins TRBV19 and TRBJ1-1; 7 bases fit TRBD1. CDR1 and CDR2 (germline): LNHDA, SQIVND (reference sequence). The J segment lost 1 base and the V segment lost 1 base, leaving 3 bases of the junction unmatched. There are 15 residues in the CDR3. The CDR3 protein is CASSIGQGWNTEAFF. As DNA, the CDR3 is TGTGCCAGTAGTATAGGACAGGGCTGGAACACTGAAGCTTTCTTT.

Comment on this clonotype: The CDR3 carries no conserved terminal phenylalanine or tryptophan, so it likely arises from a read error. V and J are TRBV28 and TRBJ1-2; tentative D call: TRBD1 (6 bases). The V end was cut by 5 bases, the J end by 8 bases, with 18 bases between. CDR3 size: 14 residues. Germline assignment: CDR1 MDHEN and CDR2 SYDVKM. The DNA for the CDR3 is TGTGCCAGCAGTCCCCTGGCAGGGGTCCGCGGCTACACCCTC. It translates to CASSPLAGVRGYTL.

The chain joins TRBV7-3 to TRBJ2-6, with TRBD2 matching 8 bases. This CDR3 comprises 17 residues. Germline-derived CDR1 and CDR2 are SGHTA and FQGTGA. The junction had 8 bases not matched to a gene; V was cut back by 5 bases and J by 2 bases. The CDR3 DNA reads TGTGCCAGCAGCGCGGGGGGCGCGAACCCTGGGGCCAACGTCCTGACTTTC. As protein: CASSAGGANPGANVLTF.

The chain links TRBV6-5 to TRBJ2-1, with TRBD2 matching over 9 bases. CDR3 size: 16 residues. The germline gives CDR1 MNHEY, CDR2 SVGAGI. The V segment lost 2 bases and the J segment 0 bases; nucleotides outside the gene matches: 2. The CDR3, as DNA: TGTGCCAGCAGTTACCTAGCGGGAAGCTCCTACAATGAGCAGTTCTTC. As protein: CASSYLAGSSYNEQFF.

The CDR3 DNA sequence: TGTGCCAGTAGTATCGCGAGGGTGAGGGGCGGTGAGACCCAGTACTTC. Amino acid sequence: CASSIARVRGGETQYF. This chain uses TRBV19 with TRBJ2-5; D is tentatively TRBD1 or TRBD2 (5 bases each). There are 16 residues in the CDR3. V dropped 3 bases and J dropped 5 bases, with 19 bases sitting between them. CDR1 is LNHDA, CDR2 SQIVND, per germline (reference sequence).

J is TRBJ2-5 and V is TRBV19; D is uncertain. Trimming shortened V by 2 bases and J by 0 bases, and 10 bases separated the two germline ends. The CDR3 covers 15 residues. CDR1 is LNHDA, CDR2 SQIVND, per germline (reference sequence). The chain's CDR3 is CASSIRSWYQETQYF. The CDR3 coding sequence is TGTGCCAGTAGTATACGGAGTTGGTACCAAGAGACCCAGTACTTC.

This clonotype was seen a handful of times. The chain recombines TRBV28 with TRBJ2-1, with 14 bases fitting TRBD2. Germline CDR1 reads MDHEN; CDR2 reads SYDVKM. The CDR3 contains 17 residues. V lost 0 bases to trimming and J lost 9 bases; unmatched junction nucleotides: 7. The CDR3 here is CASSLWNPGLAGVEQFF. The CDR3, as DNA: TGTGCCAGCAGTTTATGGAACCCGGGACTAGCGGGAGTTGAGCAGTTCTTC.

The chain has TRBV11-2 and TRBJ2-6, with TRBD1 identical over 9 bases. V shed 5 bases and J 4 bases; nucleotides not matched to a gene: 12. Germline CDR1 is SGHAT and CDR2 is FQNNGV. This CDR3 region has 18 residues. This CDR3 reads CASSISPGQGSGANVLTF. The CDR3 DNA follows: TGTGCCAGCAGCATCTCTCCGGGACAGGGTTCAGGGGCCAACGTCCTGACTTTC.

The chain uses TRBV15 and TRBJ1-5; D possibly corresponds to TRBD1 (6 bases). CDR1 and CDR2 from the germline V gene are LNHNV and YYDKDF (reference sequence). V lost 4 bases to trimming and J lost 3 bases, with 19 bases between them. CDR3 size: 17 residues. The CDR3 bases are TGTGCCACCAGCAAGGGGGGGAGACAAAGGGTCAATCAGCCCCAGCATTTT. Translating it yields CATSKGGRQRVNQPQHF.

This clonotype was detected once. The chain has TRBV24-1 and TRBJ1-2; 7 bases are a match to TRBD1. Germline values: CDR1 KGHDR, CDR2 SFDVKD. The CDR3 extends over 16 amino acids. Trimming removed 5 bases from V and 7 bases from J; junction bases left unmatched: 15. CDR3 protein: CATSGEQGHLMGGYTF. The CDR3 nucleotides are TGTGCCACCAGTGGTGAACAGGGGCACCTCATGGGTGGCTACACCTTC.

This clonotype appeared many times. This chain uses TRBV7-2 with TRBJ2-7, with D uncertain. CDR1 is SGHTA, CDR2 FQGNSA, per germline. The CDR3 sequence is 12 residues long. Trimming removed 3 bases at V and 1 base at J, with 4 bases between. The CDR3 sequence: CASSFLSYEQYF. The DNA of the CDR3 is TGTGCCAGCAGCTTTCTATCCTACGAGCAGTACTTC. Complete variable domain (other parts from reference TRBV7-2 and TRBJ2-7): GAGVSQSPSNKVTEKGKDVELRCDPISGHTALYWYRQSLGQGLEFLIYFQGNSAPDKSGLPSDRFSAERTGGSVSTLTIQRTQQEDSAVYLCASSFLSYEQYFGPGTRLTVT.

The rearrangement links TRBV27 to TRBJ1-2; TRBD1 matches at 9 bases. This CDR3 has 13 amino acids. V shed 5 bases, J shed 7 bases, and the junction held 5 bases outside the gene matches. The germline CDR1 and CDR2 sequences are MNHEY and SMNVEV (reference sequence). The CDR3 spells CASSIGTGFGYTF. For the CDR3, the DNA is TGTGCCAGCAGTATAGGGACAGGGTTTGGCTACACCTTC.

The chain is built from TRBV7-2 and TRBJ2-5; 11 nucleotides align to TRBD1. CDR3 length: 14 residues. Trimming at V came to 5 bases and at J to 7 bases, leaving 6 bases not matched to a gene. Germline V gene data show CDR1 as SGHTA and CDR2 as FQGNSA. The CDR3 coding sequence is TGTGCCAGCAGCCGGGACAGGGGGTCGAGGACCCAGTACTTC. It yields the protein CASSRDRGSRTQYF.